Sequencing of this T cell receptor (beta chain) was carried out in a study of regulatory T cells in long-lasting Graves disease. Study at large: Graves' patients diagnosed newly had used antithyroid drugs under 3 months.

Time point in this sample: newly diagnosed GD, antithyroid drugs for less than 3 months. PBMC-extracted RNA yielded the TCR library. Study observations and caveats: Persistent disease showed a preference for TRBV28, TRBJ1-2 and TRBJ2-5. Authors noted too few samples as a limitation.

iRepertoire HTBI primers and Arm-PCR of CDR3 regions built TCR beta libraries. One entry per CDR3 protein, called by TCRdb with MiXCR from the multiplex PCR reads. The data hold about 620,000 distinct CDR3 sequences, with roughly 16% observed a single time. The CDR3 loop spans 15 amino acids. Per germline, CDR1 MGHDK and CDR2 SYGVNS. The V and J ends lost 5 bases and 7 bases respectively, with 20 bases between them. Ten or more counts support this clonotype. Its target is not known. The sample was also linked to a second study, of T cells in Graves' hyperthyroidism and ophthalmopathy. Turning to that study: Using the HTBI primer set, a first-round RT-PCR was run on the TCR CDR3.

Sample: peripheral blood mononuclear cells (PBMCs), taken at new diagnosis, from a patient treated with antithyroid drugs. The V and J genes are TRBV25-1 and TRBJ1-1, with D maybe TRBD1 (5 bases). This receptor was obtained from a woman aged 25 to 45 with Graves disease. As DNA, the CDR3 is TGTGCCAGCAGTCACACAACAAGGGGCCGGAGTGAAGCTTTCTTT. Residues: CASSHTTRGRSEAFF.